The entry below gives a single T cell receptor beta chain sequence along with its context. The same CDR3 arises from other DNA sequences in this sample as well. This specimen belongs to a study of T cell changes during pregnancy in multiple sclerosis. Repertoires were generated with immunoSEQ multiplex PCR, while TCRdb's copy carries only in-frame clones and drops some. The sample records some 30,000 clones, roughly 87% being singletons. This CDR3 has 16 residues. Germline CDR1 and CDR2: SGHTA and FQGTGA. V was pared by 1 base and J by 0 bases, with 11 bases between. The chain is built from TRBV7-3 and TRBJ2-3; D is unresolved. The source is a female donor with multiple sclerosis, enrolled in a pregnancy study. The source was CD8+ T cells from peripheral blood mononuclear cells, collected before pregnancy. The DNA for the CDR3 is TGTGCCAGCAGCTTAAACCCGGGTACTAGCACAGATACGCAGTATTTT. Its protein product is CASSLNPGTSTDTQYF.